This T cell receptor beta chain was captured in a study of blood T cell repertoires in COVID-19. Study at large: Spain, Italy and the United States supplied samples that represented acute and convalescent COVID-19.

Per germline, CDR1 LGHNA and CDR2 YNFKEQ. The CDR3 sequence is 14 residues long. Libraries were prepared by immunoSEQ multiplex PCR; TCRdb keeps only in-frame clonotypes and omits some of them. The table has tens of thousands of clones, 75% to 90% seen once. A note on this clone: A read error may produce the germline difference seen at one junction end.

This receptor was taken from a human donor in a cohort sampled during active COVID-19. The chain is built from TRBV4-2 and TRBJ1-4; TRBD1 might be the D (5 bases). The sequenced sample consisted of peripheral blood. The chain's CDR3 is CASSEETRDEKLFF. The CDR3 DNA reads TGTGCCAGCAGCGAAGAGACCAGGGATGAAAAACTGTTTTTT.